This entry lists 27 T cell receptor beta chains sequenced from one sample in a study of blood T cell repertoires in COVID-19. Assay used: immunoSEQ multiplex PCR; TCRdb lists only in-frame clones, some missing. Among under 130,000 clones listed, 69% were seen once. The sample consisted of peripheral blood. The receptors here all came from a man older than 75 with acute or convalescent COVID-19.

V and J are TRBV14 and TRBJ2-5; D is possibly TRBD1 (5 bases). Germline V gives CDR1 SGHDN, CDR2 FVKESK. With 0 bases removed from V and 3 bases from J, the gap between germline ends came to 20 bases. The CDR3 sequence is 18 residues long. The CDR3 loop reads CASSQDNKLFRQKETQYF. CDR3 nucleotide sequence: TGTGCCAGCAGCCAAGATAATAAGCTTTTTAGACAGAAAGAGACCCAGTACTTC.

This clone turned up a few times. CDR3 bases: TGTGCCAGCTCGCTGACTGTCAACGAGCAGTACTTC. As protein: CASSLTVNEQYF. This chain joins TRBV18 and TRBJ2-7; D not resolved. V lost 6 bases, J lost 5 bases, and 11 bases lay in between. The CDR3 is 12 amino acids. Germline CDR1 reads KGHSH; CDR2 reads LQKENI.

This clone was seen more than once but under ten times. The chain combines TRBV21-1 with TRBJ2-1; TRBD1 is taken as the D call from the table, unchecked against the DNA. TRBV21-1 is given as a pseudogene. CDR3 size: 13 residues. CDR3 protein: CARRGGFDHEQFF. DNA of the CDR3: TGTGCCCGGAGAGGGGGCTTTGACCATGAGCAGTTCTTC.

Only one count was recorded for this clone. CDR3 in DNA: TGTGCCAGCAGCCGGGACACGGGAGGACAGCCCCAGCATTTT. It translates to CASSRDTGGQPQHF. This chain links TRBV2 with TRBJ1-5; D is possibly TRBD1 (6 bases). CDR1 and CDR2 from the germline V gene are SNHLY and FYNNEI. V lost 6 bases and J lost 7, with 16 bases in between. CDR3 length: 14 residues. The full variable domain, with the rest looked up from reference TRBV2 and TRBJ1-5, is EPEVTQTPSHQVTQMGQEVILRCVPISNHLYFYWYRQILGQKVEFLVSFYNNEISEKSEIFDDQFSVERPDGSNFTLKIRSTKLEDSAMYFCASSRDTGGQPQHFGDGTRLSIL.

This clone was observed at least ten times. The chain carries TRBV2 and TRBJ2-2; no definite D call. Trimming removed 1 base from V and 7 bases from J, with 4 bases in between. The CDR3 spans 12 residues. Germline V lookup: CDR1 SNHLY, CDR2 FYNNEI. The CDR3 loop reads CASSEGYGELFF. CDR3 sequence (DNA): TGTGCCAGCAGTGAAGGCTACGGGGAGCTGTTTTTT.

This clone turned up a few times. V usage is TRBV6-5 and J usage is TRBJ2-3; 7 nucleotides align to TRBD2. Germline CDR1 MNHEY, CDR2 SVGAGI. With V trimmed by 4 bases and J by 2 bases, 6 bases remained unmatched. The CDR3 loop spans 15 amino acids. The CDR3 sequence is CASSFSGTTTDTQYF. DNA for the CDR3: TGTGCCAGCAGTTTCTCCGGGACTACCACAGATACGCAGTATTTT.

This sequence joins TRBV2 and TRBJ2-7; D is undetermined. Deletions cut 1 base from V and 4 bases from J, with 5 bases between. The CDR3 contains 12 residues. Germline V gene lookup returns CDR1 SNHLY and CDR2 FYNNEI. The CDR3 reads CASSEVLYEQYF. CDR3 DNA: TGTGCCAGCAGTGAAGTCTTGTACGAGCAGTACTTC.

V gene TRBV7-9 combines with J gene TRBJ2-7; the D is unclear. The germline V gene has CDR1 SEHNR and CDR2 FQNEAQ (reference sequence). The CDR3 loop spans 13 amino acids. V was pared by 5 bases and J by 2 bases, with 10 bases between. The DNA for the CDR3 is TGTGCCAGCAGCACTCCCAGCGCCTACGAGCAGTACTTC. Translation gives CASSTPSAYEQYF. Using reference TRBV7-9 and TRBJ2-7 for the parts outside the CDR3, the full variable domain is DTGVSQNPRHKITKRGQNVTFRCDPISEHNRLYWYRQTLGQGPEFLTYFQNEAQLEKSRLLSDRFSAERPKGSFSTLEIQRTEQGDSAMYLCASSTPSAYEQYFGPGTRLTVT.

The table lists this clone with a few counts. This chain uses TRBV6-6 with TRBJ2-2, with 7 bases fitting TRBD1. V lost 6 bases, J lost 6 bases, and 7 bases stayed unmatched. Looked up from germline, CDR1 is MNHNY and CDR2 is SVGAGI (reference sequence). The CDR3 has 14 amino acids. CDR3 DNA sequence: TGTGCCAGCAGCCTTGACAGGGCCCCCGGGGAGCTGTTTTTT. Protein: CASSLDRAPGELFF.

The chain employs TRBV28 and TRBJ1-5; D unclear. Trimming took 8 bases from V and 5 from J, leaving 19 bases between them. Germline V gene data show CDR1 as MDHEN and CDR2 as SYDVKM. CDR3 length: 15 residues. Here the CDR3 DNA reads TGTGCCAGCCAGAAAGAGGAGGGATTTCATCAGCCCCAGCATTTT. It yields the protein CASQKEEGFHQPQHF.

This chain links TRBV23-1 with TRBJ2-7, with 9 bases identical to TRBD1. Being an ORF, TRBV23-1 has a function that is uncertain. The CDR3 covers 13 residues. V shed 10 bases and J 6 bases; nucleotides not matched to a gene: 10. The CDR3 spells CATPGQGTGEQYF. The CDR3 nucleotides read TGCGCCACCCCGGGACAGGGAACAGGCGAGCAGTACTTC.

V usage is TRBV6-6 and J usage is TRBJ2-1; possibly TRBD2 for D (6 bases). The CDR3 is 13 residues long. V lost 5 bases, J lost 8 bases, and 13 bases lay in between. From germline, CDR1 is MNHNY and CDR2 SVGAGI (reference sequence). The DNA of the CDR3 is TGTGCCAGCAGTACACTAGCAGCCGATGAGCAGTTCTTC. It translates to CASSTLAADEQFF.

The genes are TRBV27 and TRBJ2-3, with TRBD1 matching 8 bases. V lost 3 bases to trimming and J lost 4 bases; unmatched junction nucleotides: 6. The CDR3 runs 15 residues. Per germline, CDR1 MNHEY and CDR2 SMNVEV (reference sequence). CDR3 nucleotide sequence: TGTGCCAGCAGTTTTAGGACAGGGTGGTCAGATACGCAGTATTTT. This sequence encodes CASSFRTGWSDTQYF.

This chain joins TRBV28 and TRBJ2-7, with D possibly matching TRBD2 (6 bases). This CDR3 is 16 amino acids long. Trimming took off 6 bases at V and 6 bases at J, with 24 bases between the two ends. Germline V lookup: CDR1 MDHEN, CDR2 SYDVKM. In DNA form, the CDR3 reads TGTGCCAGCAGCCCTCCCCGGGGACTTTTAAGCTCCGAGCAGTACTTC. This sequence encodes CASSPPRGLLSSEQYF. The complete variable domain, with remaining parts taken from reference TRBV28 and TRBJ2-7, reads DVKVTQSSRYLVKRTGEKVFLECVQDMDHENMFWYRQDPGLGLRLIYFSYDVKMKEKGDIPEGYSVSREKKERFSLILESASTNQTSMYLCASSPPRGLLSSEQYFGPGTRLTVT.

CDR3 nucleotides: TGTGCCACCAGCACCCTTCTACAGGGGGCCGGGGAGACCCAGTACTTC. It translates to CATSTLLQGAGETQYF. This chain uses TRBV15 with TRBJ2-5, with TRBD1 identical over 9 bases. From germline, CDR1 is LNHNV and CDR2 YYDKDF (reference sequence). CDR3 length: 16 amino acids. The junction had 11 bases not matched to a gene; V was cut back by 4 bases and J by 5 bases.

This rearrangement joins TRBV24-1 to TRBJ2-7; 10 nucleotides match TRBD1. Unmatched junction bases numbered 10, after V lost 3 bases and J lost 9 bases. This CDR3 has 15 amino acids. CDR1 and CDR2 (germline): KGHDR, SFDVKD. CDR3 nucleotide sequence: TGTGCCACCAGTGATGCCCGACAGGGGGCGGAGAGGCAGTACTTC. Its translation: CATSDARQGAERQYF.

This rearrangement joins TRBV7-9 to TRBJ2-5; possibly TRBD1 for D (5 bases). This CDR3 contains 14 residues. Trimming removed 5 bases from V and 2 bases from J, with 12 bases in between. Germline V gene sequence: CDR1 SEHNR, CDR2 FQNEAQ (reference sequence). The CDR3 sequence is CASSRTQEQETQYF. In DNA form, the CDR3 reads TGTGCCAGCAGCCGAACACAGGAGCAAGAGACCCAGTACTTC. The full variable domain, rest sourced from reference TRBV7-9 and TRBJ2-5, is DTGVSQNPRHKITKRGQNVTFRCDPISEHNRLYWYRQTLGQGPEFLTYFQNEAQLEKSRLLSDRFSAERPKGSFSTLEIQRTEQGDSAMYLCASSRTQEQETQYFGPGTRLLVL.

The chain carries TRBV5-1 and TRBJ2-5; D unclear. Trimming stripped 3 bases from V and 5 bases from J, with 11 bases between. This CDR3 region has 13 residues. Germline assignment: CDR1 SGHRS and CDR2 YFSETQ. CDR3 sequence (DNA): TGCGCCAGCAGCTCGAACACCCCGGAGACCCAGTACTTC. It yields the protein CASSSNTPETQYF.

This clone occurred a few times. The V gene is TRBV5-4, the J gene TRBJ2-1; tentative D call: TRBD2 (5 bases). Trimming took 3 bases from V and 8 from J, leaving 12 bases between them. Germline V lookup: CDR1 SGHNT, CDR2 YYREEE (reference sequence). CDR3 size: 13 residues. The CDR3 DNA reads TGTGCCAGCAGCTCGACCAGGACTTATGAGCAGTTCTTC. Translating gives CASSSTRTYEQFF.

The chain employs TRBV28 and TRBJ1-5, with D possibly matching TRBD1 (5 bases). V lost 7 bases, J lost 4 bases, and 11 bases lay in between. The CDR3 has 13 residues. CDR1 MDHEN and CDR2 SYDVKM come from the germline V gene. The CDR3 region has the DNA TGTGCCAGCATCCGGGACTTGAATCAGCCCCAGCATTTT. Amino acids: CASIRDLNQPQHF.

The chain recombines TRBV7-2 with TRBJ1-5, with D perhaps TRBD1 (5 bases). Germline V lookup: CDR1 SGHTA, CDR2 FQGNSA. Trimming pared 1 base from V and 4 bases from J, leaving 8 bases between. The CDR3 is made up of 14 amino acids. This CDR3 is CASSLGTPNQPQHF. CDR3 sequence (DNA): TGTGCCAGCAGCTTAGGGACACCTAATCAGCCCCAGCATTTT.

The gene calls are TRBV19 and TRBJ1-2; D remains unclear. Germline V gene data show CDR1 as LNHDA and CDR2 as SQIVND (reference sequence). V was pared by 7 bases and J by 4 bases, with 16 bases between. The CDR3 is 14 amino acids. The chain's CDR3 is CASTLLGTAYGYTF. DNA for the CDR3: TGTGCCAGTACCCTTCTCGGAACAGCCTATGGCTACACCTTC.

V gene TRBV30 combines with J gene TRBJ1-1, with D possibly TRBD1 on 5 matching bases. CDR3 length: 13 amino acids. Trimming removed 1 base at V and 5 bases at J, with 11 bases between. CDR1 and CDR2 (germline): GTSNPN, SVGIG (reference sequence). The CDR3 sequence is CAWSGQPGTEAFF. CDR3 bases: TGTGCCTGGAGTGGACAGCCTGGGACTGAAGCTTTCTTT.

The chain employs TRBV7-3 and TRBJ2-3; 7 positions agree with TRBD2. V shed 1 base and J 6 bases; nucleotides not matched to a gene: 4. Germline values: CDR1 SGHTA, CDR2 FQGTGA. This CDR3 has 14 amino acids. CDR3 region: CASSLSGSGDTQYF. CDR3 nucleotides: TGTGCCAGCAGCTTAAGCGGGAGTGGGGATACGCAGTATTTT.

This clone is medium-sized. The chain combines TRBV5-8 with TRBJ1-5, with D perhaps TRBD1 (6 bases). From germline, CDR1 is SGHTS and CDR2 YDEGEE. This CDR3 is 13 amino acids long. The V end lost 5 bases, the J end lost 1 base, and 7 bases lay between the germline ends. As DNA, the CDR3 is TGTGCCAGCAGGGACAGCAGCAATCAGCCCCAGCATTTT. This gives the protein CASRDSSNQPQHF. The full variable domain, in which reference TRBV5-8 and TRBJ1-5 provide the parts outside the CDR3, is EAGVTQSPTHLIKTRGQQATLRCSPISGHTSVYWYQQALGLGLQFLLWYDEGEERNRGNFPPRFSGRQFPNYSSELNVNALELEDSALYLCASRDSSNQPQHFGDGTRLSIL.

The CDR3 DNA is TGTGCCAGCAGCCCTGCGCGGGAGAGGAGCACCGGGGAGCTGTTTTTT. Its protein product is CASSPARERSTGELFF. The gene calls are TRBV9 and TRBJ2-2; 7 bases align to TRBD2. The V gene end was trimmed by 4 bases and the J gene end by 4 bases; junction bases not matched to a gene: 10. CDR3 size: 16 residues. The germline V gene encodes CDR1 SGDLS and CDR2 YYNGEE.

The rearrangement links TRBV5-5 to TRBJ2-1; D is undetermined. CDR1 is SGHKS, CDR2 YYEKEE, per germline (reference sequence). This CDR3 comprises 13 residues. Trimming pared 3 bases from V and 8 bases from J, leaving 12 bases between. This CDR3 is CASSSRVIDEQFF. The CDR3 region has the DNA TGTGCCAGCAGCTCGAGAGTTATCGATGAGCAGTTCTTC.